This TCR beta chain emerged from a study of cytomegalovirus exposure and HLA in healthy donors. The CDR3 runs to 14 residues. Generated by immunoSEQ multiplex PCR, the TCRdb table keeps only in-frame clones and is missing some. The sample includes under 200,000 clones, roughly 89% of them seen just once. The chain uses TRBV1 and TRBJ2-7; the table assigns TRBD1, which was not confirmed against the DNA. TRBV1 is a known pseudogene. This clonotype was sampled from a man aged 18 to 29 in good health and CMV-seropositive. The specimen was PBMCs. The CDR3 region is CTSSEGQVSDEQYF. For the CDR3, the DNA is TGCACCAGCAGCGAAGGACAGGTATCCGACGAGCAGTACTTC.